A selection of T cell receptor beta chains follows, all from one sample in a study of blood T cell repertoires in COVID-19. The data were produced by immunoSEQ multiplex PCR, yet TCRdb's version contains in-frame clones alone and is incomplete. Among around 200,000 clones listed, about 90% were seen once. Input material: peripheral blood. The receptors were sampled from a man aged 65-85 years with active or convalescent COVID-19. CDR3s include the opening cysteine and the closing phenylalanine or tryptophan. Fields, in order: J gene, clone size, D gene, V gene, CDR3 protein, CDR3 DNA. The D gene is left open where the match is weak. Clone sizes are given selectively: once, few, many, or a class where the clone is expanded.

>TRBJ2-7|NA|NA|TRBV27
CASSLRGGGNEQYF
TGTGCCAGCAGTTTAAGGGGTGGAGGGAACGAGCAGTACTTC
>TRBJ2-7|NA|TRBD2|TRBV5-1
CASSGGLAAPFPYEQYF
TGCGCCAGCAGCGGGGGACTAGCGGCCCCATTTCCCTACGAGCAGTACTTC
>TRBJ2-7|NA|NA|TRBV7-6
CASNFRGVCYF
TGTGCCAGCAACTTTCGCGGGGTTTGTTACTTC
>TRBJ1-6|few|TRBD1|TRBV9
CASSAQGGYNSPLHF
TGTGCCAGCAGCGCCCAGGGGGGCTATAATTCACCCCTCCACTTT
>TRBJ1-1|NA|TRBD1|TRBV9
CASSGGGQALNTEAFF
TGTGCCAGCAGCGGAGGCGGACAGGCCTTGAACACTGAAGCTTTCTTT
>TRBJ2-4|NA|TRBD1|TRBV6-2/TRBV6-3
CASSYPGTGRNKNIQYF
TGTGCCAGCAGTTACCCCGGGACAGGGAGAAACAAAAACATTCAGTACTTC
>TRBJ2-3|few|TRBD2|TRBV9
CASSPPGLAGGPADTQYF
TGTGCCAGCAGCCCCCCGGGACTAGCGGGAGGGCCGGCAGATACGCAGTATTTT
>TRBJ2-7|NA|TRBD2|TRBV19
CASSKGLAPYEQYF
TGTGCCAGTAGTAAGGGACTAGCGCCCTACGAGCAGTACTTC
>TRBJ1-2|NA|NA|TRBV11-1
CASSPTDTRSGYTF
TGTGCCAGCAGCCCAACGGACACCCGAAGTGGCTACACCTTC
>TRBJ1-1|NA|TRBD1|TRBV27
CASADHRGRAEAFF
TGTGCCAGCGCAGATCACAGGGGTCGAGCTGAAGCTTTCTTT
>TRBJ1-2|NA|NA|TRBV7-9
CASSLGYSIYGYTF
TGTGCCAGCAGCTTAGGGTATAGCATCTATGGCTACACCTTC
>TRBJ2-7|NA|TRBD2|TRBV30
CAWRDKREASYEQYF
TGTGCCTGGAGGGATAAGCGGGAGGCCTCCTACGAGCAGTACTTC
>TRBJ1-1|once|TRBD1|TRBV10-3
CAIGQGGMAFF
TGTGCCATCGGACAGGGAGGAATGGCTTTCTTT
>TRBJ2-2|NA|NA|TRBV9
CASTKTAGSTGELFF
TGTGCCAGCACCAAAACGGCAGGTTCTACCGGGGAGCTGTTTTTT
>TRBJ2-1|NA|NA|TRBV24-1
CATSDPPGVDGVNEQFF
TGTGCCACCAGTGACCCCCCTGGAGTTGATGGTGTGAATGAGCAGTTCTTC
>TRBJ1-5|once|NA|TRBV2
CASSVIRESNQPQHF
TGTGCCAGCAGTGTTATTAGGGAGAGCAATCAGCCCCAGCATTTT
>TRBJ2-1|NA|NA|TRBV7-8
CASSSTGTPGNEQFF
TGTGCCAGCAGCTCGACCGGGACACCCGGAAATGAGCAGTTCTTC
>TRBJ1-3|NA|TRBD1|TRBV28
CASSSTGRSGNTIYF
TGTGCCAGCAGTTCGACAGGGCGAAGTGGAAACACCATATATTTT
>TRBJ1-2|NA|NA|TRBV19
CASSIDRTVDYGYTF
TGTGCCAGTAGTATAGACCGGACAGTTGATTATGGCTACACCTTC
>TRBJ2-1|NA|NA|TRBV15
CATSRELAASYNEQFF
TGTGCCACCAGCAGAGAGTTAGCGGCCTCCTACAATGAGCAGTTCTTC
>TRBJ2-6|NA|NA|TRBV18
CASSPWTGTGANVLTF
TGTGCCAGCTCACCATGGACGGGGACTGGGGCCAACGTCCTGACTTTC
>TRBJ1-1|NA|NA|TRBV28
CASSLTGNTEAFF
TGTGCCAGCAGTCTGACAGGCAACACTGAAGCTTTCTTT
>TRBJ2-5|NA|TRBD1|TRBV2
CASSADRGQRETQYF
TGTGCCAGCAGTGCCGACAGGGGGCAACGAGAGACCCAGTACTTC
>TRBJ2-5|NA|TRBD1|TRBV5-4
CASSSWTGLETQYF
TGTGCCAGCAGCTCCTGGACAGGGCTGGAGACCCAGTACTTC
>TRBJ1-1|NA|TRBD1|TRBV18
CASSPWTGEGTEAFF
TGTGCCAGCTCACCCTGGACAGGGGAGGGCACTGAAGCTTTCTTT
>TRBJ1-2|NA|NA|TRBV5-1
CASSLLRTDGYTF
TGCGCCAGCAGCCTGCTAAGGACAGATGGCTACACCTTC
>TRBJ2-2|NA|TRBD1|TRBV18
CASSPATGSTGELFF
TGTGCCAGCTCACCGGCGACAGGGAGTACGGGGGAGCTGTTTTTT
>TRBJ2-7|NA|TRBD2|TRBV6-1
CASSEQGLAGVEQYF
TGTGCCAGCAGTGAACAGGGACTAGCGGGAGTCGAGCAGTACTTC
>TRBJ2-2|few|NA|TRBV7-9
CASSTRQIRFGELFF
TGTGCCAGCAGCACCCGACAGATAAGGTTCGGGGAGCTGTTTTTT
>TRBJ1-1|NA|TRBD1|TRBV19
CASSIGQGIRREAFF
TGTGCCAGTAGTATAGGACAGGGGATAAGGCGTGAAGCTTTCTTT
>TRBJ1-5|NA|NA|TRBV2
CASTGDRKYSNQPQHF
TGTGCCAGCACTGGAGACAGGAAATATAGCAATCAGCCCCAGCATTTT